This T cell receptor (beta chain) is drawn from a study of T cell responses to AZD1222 COVID-19 vaccine. As for the study in general: Researchers grouped second doses given at about 4 or about 12 weeks into one pool. Points from the study as a whole: Regions 160-218 and 743-854 held dominance among vaccine-associated CD4 TCRs, which spanned spike. Breadth and depth of Spike-specific TCRs rose after two AZD1222 doses. Repertoire sampling was restricted to post-peak T cell response timepoints.

V was clipped by 9 bases and J by 5 bases; unmatched bases: 10. Germline CDR1 LNHDA, CDR2 SQIVND (reference sequence). The CDR3 is 14 residues long. Sequencing was performed with immunoSEQ multiplex PCR; in TCRdb, only in-frame clones are kept and a portion is missing. Of 40,000 to 55,000 clones listed, roughly 80% are singletons. In regard to this clone: Its antigen remains unknown.

Sequenced material: peripheral blood, taken on day 0 of AZD1222 vaccination. The chain joins TRBV19 to TRBJ1-2; TRBD1 matches at 9 bases. The receptor was isolated from an adult in good health. The CDR3 spells CASRRGQGPYGYTF. For the CDR3, the DNA is TGTGCCAGCCGCCGTGGACAGGGGCCTTATGGCTACACCTTC.